The entry below gives a single T cell receptor (beta chain) sequence along with its context. This clonotype was seen ten or more times. Its antigen has not been determined. Qualities for individual bases were not recorded, and no much larger clone is one base off. Donors were roughly 40 systemically healthy Caucasian individuals from Russia aged roughly 6 to 100 years. Around 10 milliliters of peripheral blood were collected from each donor into EDTA-treated Vacutainer tubes. Ficoll-Paque density-gradient centrifugation was used to isolate PBMCs, with at least 7 million obtained per sample. Trizol reagent was used to extract total RNA from the PBMCs, yielding at least 5.5 micrograms per sample. The percentages of naive CD45RAhigh/CD27high T cells were determined by flow cytometry on a PBMC aliquot from every donor. The CDR3 goes from the cysteine to the phenylalanine over 12 residues. Only CDR3 DNA remains: 36 bases, in frame from the first base. Trimming at the junction amounts to 5 bases on V and 8 bases on J, and the germline ends lie 12 bases apart. CDR1 and CDR2 (SQVTM, ANQGSEA) derive from the germline V gene.

Libraries were made using 5' RACE. Sequencer: Illumina HiSeq 2500. A second roughly 6 to 12 cycle PCR used a sample-barcoded 5' primer and a J-beta primer mix. A template-switch 5' adaptor carrying 12 random nucleotides introduced a unique molecular identifier onto each TCR beta cDNA molecule. At least 3 million CDR3-containing paired-end reads were obtained from each sample. The Mint cDNA synthesis kit, primed by a TRBC-specific oligonucleotide, was used to synthesize first-strand cDNA from all RNA. All cDNA was treated with uracil-DNA glycosylase and then went through a first 18-cycle PCR with the universal primers M1SS and BC2_uni_R. The source study handled its data this way. Normalization of each sample was performed by random selection of 1 million high-quality reads, each carrying a distinct molecular identifier. Reads with shared molecular identifiers were discarded instead of being binned into consensus sequences. MiTCR, set to a Q25 quality threshold and the strictest error-elimination algorithm, was used for CDR3 identification, clonotype clustering and error correction. A nonparametric unseen species model with Euler transformation was used to estimate lower-bound total TCR beta diversity. TCRdb trimmed the raw reads at Q25, called clones with MiXCR and kept productive beta chains. Every CDR3 protein is listed once, alongside the most common genes and DNA of its rows. TCRdb, not the authors, supplied the V and J calls. Counted in this sample were about 1 million distinct CDR3 sequences; approximately 26% of them appeared once. Around 0.75% of the sample comes from the top ten.

The data were taken from a study of blood T cells in healthy people across ages (dated by TCRdb to the mid-2010s). Background for the entire study: In model experiments, template switching captured about one uniquely barcoded TCR beta cDNA molecule for every two T cells. Using deep sequencing normalized with unique cDNA molecular identifiers, the study measured how TCR beta repertoire diversity changes with age. Donors were grouped into four age groups: young (average roughly 15 years), middle-aged (under 40), aged (62) and long-lived (approximately 82). Using the same blood draw, the study looked at two additional independent replicas of 1 million unique cDNA reads for two donors, one aged 18 to 30 and the other aged 80 or older. Broader findings and caveats from the paper: Estimates of total diversity from one million sequenced T cells were regarded as lower bounds and underestimates. Compared with the aged group, the long-lived group had more naive CD4+ T cells, fewer expanded clones and increased TCR diversity, a pattern suggesting age selection. Since profiling was done on bulk unsorted PBMCs, naive and antigen-experienced compartments could not be conclusively compared. The percentage of naive T cells measured by flow cytometry correlated strongly with observed TCR beta diversity. Observed TCR beta diversity per million T cells fell roughly linearly with age, and a significant reduction was already apparent by age about 43. Because donor CMV infection status was unknown, age-related changes in expanded clonotypes were potentially confounded.

Separately, the same data were catalogued under a study of T cells of mothers and their children. As described in the second report: Nine systemically healthy Caucasian individuals served as donors, namely three mothers together with their six children. cDNA synthesis used all of the extracted RNA, with approximately 1.6 ug of RNA in each 15 ul reaction. In the second PCR, sample barcodes and 2-4 random nucleotides were introduced via the M1S primer. More than 9.5 million TCR beta CDR3 reads were obtained from each mother, and 2.5 million to 3.5 million reads were obtained from each child. In both related and unrelated pairs, thymic selection shapes the output of TCR recombination in a similar way, with inherited differences having only a minor effect. Normalized repertoire overlap was always found to be slightly, but never significantly, higher in related mother-child pairs than in unrelated mother-child pairs. With a sensitivity of approximately 100 clones per million clonotypes, no persistent microchimeric T cell clones were detected. To look for features that set related mother-child pairs apart from unrelated individuals, the researchers ran deep NGS to compare the TCR beta repertoires of mothers and children. On average, the children were approximately 11 +/- 4 years old, while the mothers were about 40 +/- 4 years old. After adapter ligation was performed with NEBNext reagents, the libraries were sequenced on an Illumina HiSeq 2000 with 100+100 nt paired-end reads. To prevent cross-contamination, the mother and child libraries were prepared a month apart and were sequenced in separate runs. Between roughly 450,000 and 2,200,000 distinct TCR beta clonotypes were identified per donor. Naive TCR beta clonotypes were estimated from low-frequency clonotypes matched to each donor's FACS-determined naive share, without sorting.

Sequencing was carried out using blood. This chain is built from TRBV29-1 and TRBJ1-4; the D gene remains uncertain. The clonotype originates from a girl aged 2-10 years in good health. The DNA sequence reads TGCAGCGTTAAGCCTCCGGGGGAAAAACTGTTTTTT. Its coded protein is CSVKPPGEKLFF.